Presented here are 7 T cell receptor beta chains from one specimen sequenced in a study of Graves' ophthalmopathy and Graves' hyperthyroidism. Beta-chain TCR CDR3 regions were amplified from RNA transcripts. HTBI primers served in a first-round RT-PCR, which a second-round multiplex PCR followed. TCRdb re-analysed the multiplex PCR reads in MiXCR, keeping a single row per CDR3 protein. Among hundreds of thousands of distinct CDR3 sequences listed, about 20% were seen once. Sequenced: peripheral blood. All receptors derive from a woman younger than 30 with stable Graves' hyperthyroidism. Some clones in this sample may be carry-over from other donors' samples.

The gene calls are TRBV6-1 and TRBJ2-7; 10 bases match TRBD2. From germline, CDR1 is MNHNS and CDR2 SASEGT. Trimming at V came to 4 bases and at J to 3 bases, leaving 6 bases not matched to a gene. CDR3 length equals 15 residues. The CDR3 DNA is TGTGCCAGCAGTGCCGGGACTAGCGCCAGCTACGAGCAGTACTTC. Its protein is CASSAGTSASYEQYF.

J is TRBJ1-1 and V is TRBV6-2 or TRBV6-3; 9 bases align to TRBD1. This CDR3 has 20 residues. CDR1 MNHEY and CDR2 SVGEGT come from the germline V gene. The junction had 25 bases not matched to a gene; V was cut back by 5 bases and J by 6 bases. Here the CDR3 DNA reads TGTGCCAGCAGTCTACTTGATCTACAGGGGGCAAGGTTAATAATGGCTGAAGCTTTCTTT. Protein sequence: CASSLLDLQGARLIMAEAFF.

This clonotype was detected many times. The chain employs TRBV6-5 and TRBJ1-3; D unresolved. This CDR3 has 14 residues. V dropped 2 bases and J dropped 6 bases, with 11 bases sitting between them. Per the germline V gene, CDR1 is MNHEY and CDR2 is SVGAGI. CDR3 DNA: TGTGCCAGCAGTTACACCGAGGACTTAAACACCATATATTTT. Translating it yields CASSYTEDLNTIYF.

There are many counts of this clonotype. CDR3 region: CASRWGLAVKNIQYF. In nucleotides, the CDR3 is TGTGCCAGCAGATGGGGACTAGCGGTAAAAAACATTCAGTACTTC. The chain carries TRBV2 and TRBJ2-4; TRBD2 agrees at 11 bases. V was pared by 6 bases and J by 4 bases, with 5 bases of the junction left unmatched. The CDR3 loop spans 15 amino acids. Germline V lookup: CDR1 SNHLY, CDR2 FYNNEI.

At least ten counts were recorded for this clonotype. This rearrangement joins TRBV14 to TRBJ2-7, with TRBD2 matching over 11 bases. J was trimmed by 9 bases and V by 1 base; bases with no gene match: 8. Per the germline V gene, CDR1 is SGHDN and CDR2 is FVKESK. This CDR3 spans 15 amino acids. CDR3 loop: CASSQATSGSVVQYF. Here the CDR3 DNA reads TGTGCCAGCAGCCAAGCAACTAGCGGGAGTGTAGTGCAGTACTTC.

This clonotype was detected ten times or more. V and J are TRBV5-1 and TRBJ1-2, with 7 positions matching TRBD1. Germline CDR1 is SGHRS and CDR2 is YFSETQ. CDR3 length: 14 amino acids. The V gene end was trimmed by 0 bases and the J gene end by 3 bases; junction bases not matched to a gene: 2. Here the CDR3 DNA reads TGCGCCAGCAGCTTGGACAGGGGCCACTATGGCTACACCTTC. Its translation is CASSLDRGHYGYTF.

This clonotype appeared a few times. The genes are TRBV7-3 and TRBJ2-5; a weak D match, TRBD1 (6 bases). CDR1 SGHTA and CDR2 FQGTGA come from the germline V gene. V was pared by 4 bases and J by 7 bases, with 16 bases between. This CDR3 comprises 14 residues. The CDR3 DNA reads TGTGCCAGCAGCTCAGAAACAGGGTTGAGGACCCAGTACTTC. This encodes CASSSETGLRTQYF. Together with reference TRBV7-3 and TRBJ2-5, the CDR3 gives the full variable domain: GAGVSQTPSNKVTEKGKYVELRCDPISGHTALYWYRQSLGQGPEFLIYFQGTGAADDSGLPNDRFFAVRPEGSVSTLKIQRTERGDSAVYLCASSSETGLRTQYFGPGTRLLVL.